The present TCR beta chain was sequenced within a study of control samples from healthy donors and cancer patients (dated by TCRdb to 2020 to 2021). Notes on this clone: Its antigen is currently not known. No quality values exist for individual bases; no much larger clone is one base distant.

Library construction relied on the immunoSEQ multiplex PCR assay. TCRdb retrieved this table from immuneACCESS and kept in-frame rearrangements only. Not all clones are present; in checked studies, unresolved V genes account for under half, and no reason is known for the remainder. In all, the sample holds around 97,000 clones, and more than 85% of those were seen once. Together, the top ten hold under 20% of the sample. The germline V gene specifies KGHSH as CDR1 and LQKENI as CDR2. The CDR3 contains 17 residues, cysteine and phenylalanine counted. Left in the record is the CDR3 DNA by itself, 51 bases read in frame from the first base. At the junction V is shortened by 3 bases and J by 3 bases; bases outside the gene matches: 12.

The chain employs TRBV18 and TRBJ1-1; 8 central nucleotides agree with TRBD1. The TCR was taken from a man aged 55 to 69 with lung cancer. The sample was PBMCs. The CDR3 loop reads CASSPANSGGWDTEAFF. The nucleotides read TGTGCCAGCTCACCGGCCAATTCAGGGGGCTGGGACACTGAAGCTTTCTTT.